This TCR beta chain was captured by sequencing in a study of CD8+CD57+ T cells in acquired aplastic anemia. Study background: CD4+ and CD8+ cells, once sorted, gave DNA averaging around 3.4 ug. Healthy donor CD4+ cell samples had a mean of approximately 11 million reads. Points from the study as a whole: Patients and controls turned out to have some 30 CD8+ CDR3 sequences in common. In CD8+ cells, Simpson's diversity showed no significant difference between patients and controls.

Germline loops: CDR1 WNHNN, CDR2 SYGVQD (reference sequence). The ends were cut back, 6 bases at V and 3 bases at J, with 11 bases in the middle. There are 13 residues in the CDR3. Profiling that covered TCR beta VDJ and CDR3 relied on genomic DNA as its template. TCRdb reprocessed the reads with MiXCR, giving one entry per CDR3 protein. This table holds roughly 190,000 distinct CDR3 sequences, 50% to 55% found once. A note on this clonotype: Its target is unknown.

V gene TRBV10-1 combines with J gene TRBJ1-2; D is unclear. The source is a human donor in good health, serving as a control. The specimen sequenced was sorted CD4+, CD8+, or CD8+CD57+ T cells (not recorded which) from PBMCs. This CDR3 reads CASRDESYYGYTF. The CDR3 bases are TGCGCCAGCAGGGACGAGTCCTACTATGGCTACACCTTC.